These 13 T cell receptor beta chains were sequenced from one sample in a study of T cell repertoires in cytomegalovirus infection. TCRdb re-called the reads through MiXCR, storing one row per CDR3 protein. The sample contains about 190,000 distinct CDR3 sequences, about a tenth of which appear only once. The sequencing input was PBMCs. These receptors were taken from a human donor in good health (CMV status not recorded). Some clones in this sample may be carry-over from other donors' samples.

The V gene is TRBV20-1, the J gene TRBJ1-6, with D unclear. Trimming removed 2 bases at V and 7 bases at J, with 15 bases between. Germline assignment: CDR1 DFQATT and CDR2 SNEGSKA (reference sequence). The CDR3 is made up of 15 amino acids. In nucleotides, the CDR3 is TGCAGTGCTAGACCCATTGGCAGGCCGAATTCACCCCTCCACTTT. Translating gives CSARPIGRPNSPLHF.

This clonotype appeared many times. The chain employs TRBV7-2 and TRBJ2-1, with 7 bases lining up with TRBD2. The junction had 4 bases not matched to a gene; V was cut back by 1 base and J by 7 bases. CDR1 SGHTA and CDR2 FQGNSA come from the germline V gene. The CDR3 is made up of 14 amino acids. This chain's CDR3 is CASSLGTSSNEQFF. CDR3 coding DNA: TGTGCCAGCAGCTTAGGGACTAGTTCTAATGAGCAGTTCTTC.

This clonotype was picked up many times. This rearrangement joins TRBV7-2 to TRBJ1-6, with unresolved D. The V and J ends lost 0 bases and 7 bases respectively, with 7 bases between them. CDR3 size: 14 residues. CDR1 is SGHTA, CDR2 FQGNSA, per germline. DNA of the CDR3: TGTGCCAGCAGCTTAGCGACCACGAATTCACCCCTCCACTTT. Encoded protein: CASSLATTNSPLHF. Complete variable domain (other parts from reference TRBV7-2 and TRBJ1-6): GAGVSQSPSNKVTEKGKDVELRCDPISGHTALYWYRQSLGQGLEFLIYFQGNSAPDKSGLPSDRFSAERTGGSVSTLTIQRTQQEDSAVYLCASSLATTNSPLHFGNGTRLTVT.

The J gene is TRBJ2-1, the V gene TRBV6-2 or TRBV6-3; 7 bases map to TRBD1. The germline gives CDR1 MNHEY, CDR2 SVGEGT. Trimming at V came to 0 bases and at J to 4 bases, leaving 12 bases not matched to a gene. CDR3 length: 18 amino acids. The CDR3 DNA sequence: TGTGCCAGCAGTTACTCGATTTTTACGGGACAGCTATACAATGAGCAGTTCTTC. Its protein is CASSYSIFTGQLYNEQFF.

This clonotype was picked up many times. V and J are TRBV7-8 and TRBJ2-7; 7 bases are a match to TRBD1. After removal of 3 bases from V and 4 bases from J, the junction contained 18 bases not matched to a gene. Germline V lookup: CDR1 SGHVS, CDR2 FQNEAQ. This CDR3 spans 18 amino acids. The CDR3 coding sequence is TGTGCCAGCAGCTTTTATCGGACAGGACCCTCGGATCGATACGAGCAGTACTTC. It yields the protein CASSFYRTGPSDRYEQYF.

This clonotype was detected only a few times. V and J are TRBV28 and TRBJ2-7; D possibly matches TRBD1 or TRBD2 (5 bases each). Deletions cut 9 bases from V and 7 bases from J, with 16 bases between. From germline, CDR1 is MDHEN and CDR2 SYDVKM. The CDR3 runs to 12 residues. CDR3 in DNA: TGTGCCAGTCTAGGGGACCGACGGGAGCAGTACTTC. This codes for CASLGDRREQYF.

This clonotype was detected a few times. The chain is built from TRBV20-1 and TRBJ2-1; 10 bases line up with TRBD2. The J segment lost 4 bases and the V segment lost 2 bases, leaving 5 bases of the junction unmatched. CDR3 length equals 15 residues. Germline CDR1 DFQATT, CDR2 SNEGSKA (reference sequence). In nucleotides, the CDR3 is TGCAGTGCTAGATTTAGCGGGGGGATTTACAATGAGCAGTTCTTC. Protein sequence: CSARFSGGIYNEQFF.

This sequence joins TRBV11-2 and TRBJ2-5; no definite D call. CDR3 length equals 14 residues. Germline V gene data show CDR1 as SGHAT and CDR2 as FQNNGV. With 3 bases removed from V and 5 bases from J, the gap between germline ends came to 13 bases. The chain's CDR3 is CASSFLSGPETQYF. In DNA form, the CDR3 reads TGTGCCAGCAGCTTCCTCTCGGGCCCGGAGACCCAGTACTTC.

This clonotype was seen repeatedly, ten times or more. J is TRBJ1-3 and V is TRBV20-1; the D gene is possibly TRBD1 (5 bases). The CDR3 has 16 amino acids. Germline CDR1 and CDR2: DFQATT and SNEGSKA (reference sequence). Trimming took off 4 bases at V and 0 bases at J, with 16 bases between the two ends. As DNA, the CDR3 is TGCAGTGCTAAACGGGGACGGCTAAGCTCTGGAAACACCATATATTTT. As protein: CSAKRGRLSSGNTIYF.

V gene TRBV7-6 combines with J gene TRBJ2-1; no clear D. The CDR3 consists of 13 residues. The germline CDR1 and CDR2 sequences are SGHVS and FNYEAQ. V lost 5 bases to trimming and J lost 4 bases, with 9 bases between them. The CDR3 bases are TGTGCCAGCAGCCAAGAAAATTACAATGAGCAGTTCTTC. It specifies CASSQENYNEQFF.

This clonotype was detected ten times or more. This rearrangement joins TRBV25-1 to TRBJ2-5; 8 nucleotides align to TRBD1. With V trimmed by 3 bases and J by 4 bases, 7 bases remained unmatched. Germline CDR1 MGHDK, CDR2 SYGVNS. This CDR3 contains 15 residues. This CDR3 reads CASSDVSGGAETQYF. DNA of the CDR3: TGTGCCAGCAGTGATGTTTCAGGGGGCGCAGAGACCCAGTACTTC. Variable domain in full (rest from reference TRBV25-1 and TRBJ2-5): EADIYQTPRYLVIGTGKKITLECSQTMGHDKMYWYQQDPGMELHLIHYSYGVNSTEKGDLSSESTVSRIRTEHFPLTLESARPSHTSQYLCASSDVSGGAETQYFGPGTRLLVL.

This clonotype was observed at least ten times. This chain links TRBV7-8 with TRBJ2-7; 9 bases match TRBD1. The germline gives CDR1 SGHVS, CDR2 FQNEAQ. J lost 4 bases, V lost 5 bases, and 6 bases had no gene match. CDR3 length equals 14 residues. CDR3 protein: CASSLGQGQYEQYF. The CDR3 bases are TGTGCCAGCAGCCTAGGACAGGGGCAGTACGAGCAGTACTTC.

In this sample, this clonotype turned up many times. The V gene is TRBV28, the J gene TRBJ2-1, with D possibly TRBD2 on 6 matching bases. V was shortened by 2 bases and J by 6 bases, with 11 bases between the two germline ends. CDR1 MDHEN and CDR2 SYDVKM come from the germline V gene. The CDR3 sequence is 14 residues long. CDR3 sequence reads: CASSLPGSINEQFF. As DNA, the CDR3 is TGTGCCAGCAGTTTACCCGGGAGTATCAATGAGCAGTTCTTC.